This TCR beta chain appears in the sequencing data of a study of identical twins. Broader study findings: A partial confounding effect on zero-insertion analyses could come from invariant MAIT and iNKT cells.

The CDR3 loop spans 17 amino acids. Trimming pared 4 bases from V and 8 bases from J, leaving 27 bases between. The V gene's germline CDR1 is DFQATT and CDR2 SNEGSKA (reference sequence). Each cDNA held unique molecular identifiers, and template switching gave it a universal primer site. TCRdb processed the 5' RACE reads anew with MiXCR; each CDR3 protein has one entry. Of approximately 500,000 distinct CDR3 sequences detected, roughly 26% appear once; the ten largest clones hold 2.9%. Concerning this clonotype itself: The antigen remains undetermined.

Donors were all healthy Caucasians. Another study also made use of these data, one on T cells expressing NK-cell markers. That source adds: Expanded NKG2C+ T cell clones had unclear HCMV specificity.

The receptor comes from a woman between 18 and 29 years old in good health. Material for sequencing was CD4+ T cells sorted from blood. V and J are TRBV20-1 and TRBJ2-1; the D gene is possibly TRBD2 (6 bases). CDR3 protein: CSATLNGLEGSLDEQFF. The CDR3 DNA is TGCAGTGCTACCTTAAATGGGTTGGAGGGATCGTTGGATGAGCAGTTCTTC.